The 11 T cell receptor beta chains below all came from one sample that was sequenced in a study of neurological immune-mediated disorders. TCRdb called the 5' RACE reads again in MiXCR, with one record for every CDR3 protein. The sample carries 20,000 to 25,000 distinct CDR3 sequences, about 13% recorded once. Sequenced material: PBMCs. Receptors originate from a woman aged 55-70 years with HTLV-1-associated myelopathy (HAM/TSP).

This clonotype was counted ten times or more. The chain links TRBV12-3 or TRBV12-4 to TRBJ2-3, with D unresolved. The CDR3 has 13 residues. Trimming pared 11 bases from V and 0 bases from J, leaving 12 bases between. CDR3 coding DNA: TGTGCCTCCGGAAATACAAGCACAGATACGCAGTATTTT. It translates to CASGNTSTDTQYF.

This clonotype was recorded many times. This chain joins TRBV5-1 and TRBJ1-6, with 7 bases that match TRBD1. Germline V CDR1 and CDR2: SGHRS, YFSETQ. The ends lost 5 bases at V and 1 base at J; junction bases unmatched: 3. The CDR3 covers 15 residues. The CDR3 region has the DNA TGCGCCAGCAGGTTGACAGGGTCCTATAATTCACCCCTCCACTTT. Translation: CASRLTGSYNSPLHF.

This clonotype was detected ten times or more. The V and J genes are TRBV18 and TRBJ1-1; tentatively, D is TRBD1 (6 bases). This CDR3 has 16 amino acids. V lost 3 bases and J 0 bases, leaving 14 bases between the germline ends. Germline V gene sequence: CDR1 KGHSH, CDR2 LQKENI. The DNA of the CDR3 is TGTGCCAGCTCACCTTACGAGGGACATCTGAACACTGAAGCTTTCTTT. As protein: CASSPYEGHLNTEAFF.

This clonotype came up many times. This rearrangement joins TRBV7-2 to TRBJ2-2, with 8 bases matching TRBD2. J gave up 4 bases and V 5 bases, and 9 bases lay outside the gene matches. The CDR3 runs to 16 residues. Germline assignment: CDR1 SGHTA and CDR2 FQGNSA. CDR3 sequence reads: CASSLLGLAGTGELFF. CDR3 DNA: TGTGCCAGCAGCCTACTCGGACTAGCTGGCACCGGGGAGCTGTTTTTT. The full variable domain, its missing parts supplied by reference TRBV7-2 and TRBJ2-2, is GAGVSQSPSNKVTEKGKDVELRCDPISGHTALYWYRQSLGQGLEFLIYFQGNSAPDKSGLPSDRFSAERTGGSVSTLTIQRTQQEDSAVYLCASSLLGLAGTGELFFGEGSRLTVL.

This clonotype was recorded many times. The CDR3 DNA follows: TGCAGTGCCCAGAGGACAGGGGAGGGCTCTGAAGCTTTCTTT. This codes for CSAQRTGEGSEAFF. V is TRBV20-1 and J is TRBJ1-1; 9 bases map to TRBD1. This CDR3 is built from 14 residues. CDR1 is DFQATT and CDR2 is SNEGSKA in the germline V gene (reference sequence). Germline trimming cut 6 bases from V and 6 bases from J; bases unmatched to any gene: 11.

This clonotype was detected many times. CDR3: CASSSTVWTASLNTEAFF. The CDR3 bases are TGTGCCAGCAGCTCCACCGTCTGGACAGCCTCTCTGAACACTGAAGCTTTCTTT. The chain has TRBV7-9 and TRBJ1-1; TRBD1 might be the D (6 bases). The CDR3 covers 18 residues. Germline V lookup: CDR1 SEHNR, CDR2 FQNEAQ (reference sequence). Trimming removed 4 bases from V and 0 bases from J, with 21 bases in between.

This clonotype has ten or more counts. V and J are TRBV5-1 and TRBJ2-7; possibly TRBD1 for D (5 bases). V was shortened by 2 bases and J by 5 bases, with 17 bases between the two germline ends. The CDR3 is 15 residues long. Looked up from germline, CDR1 is SGHRS and CDR2 is YFSETQ. CDR3 nucleotides: TGCGCCAGCAGCTTTGGGGCGGCGTCCCGGAACGAGCAGTACTTC. Protein sequence: CASSFGAASRNEQYF.

There are many counts of this clonotype. The CDR3 here is CSARPGQGMDTQYF. The DNA for the CDR3 is TGCAGTGCCAGGCCCGGACAGGGGATGGATACGCAGTATTTT. The rearrangement joins TRBV20-1 to TRBJ2-3, with 9 bases identical to TRBD1. Germline lookup yields CDR1 DFQATT and CDR2 SNEGSKA (reference sequence). This CDR3 has 14 amino acids. Trimming at V came to 6 bases and at J to 6 bases, leaving 10 bases not matched to a gene.

At least ten counts were recorded for this clonotype. The V gene is TRBV5-1, the J gene TRBJ2-3, with 8 bases fitting TRBD1. The trim removed 4 bases at V and 0 bases at J, leaving 7 bases unmatched. The CDR3 covers 16 residues. CDR1 SGHRS and CDR2 YFSETQ come from the germline V gene. The CDR3 coding sequence is TGCGCCAGCAGCACAGGACAGGGCTGGAGCACAGATACGCAGTATTTT. This sequence encodes CASSTGQGWSTDTQYF.

This clonotype appeared many times. The CDR3 DNA is TGCAGTGCTAGACCTAGCAATCAGCCCCAGCATTTT. Its protein is CSARPSNQPQHF. The chain uses TRBV20-1 and TRBJ1-5; D gene ambiguous. The CDR3 has 12 residues. The ends were cut back, 2 bases at V and 0 bases at J, with 2 bases in the middle. Germline CDR1 is DFQATT and CDR2 is SNEGSKA (reference sequence).

This clonotype was seen at least ten times. The chain links TRBV20-1 to TRBJ2-3, with TRBD2 as a possible D gene (5 bases). This CDR3 is 15 amino acids long. V lost 5 bases to trimming and J lost 0 bases, with 15 bases between them. Germline V gene sequence: CDR1 DFQATT, CDR2 SNEGSKA (reference sequence). CDR3 sequence (DNA): TGCAGTGCTTCGGACTTCTCTTCAAGCACAGATACGCAGTATTTT. It encodes CSASDFSSSTDTQYF.